A single sample is the source of the 4 T cell receptor beta chains below, sequenced in a study of T cells in localized non-small cell lung cancer. Some clones are missing from TCRdb's copy, which holds only in-frame ones; the method was immunoSEQ multiplex PCR. The data show around 25,000 clones, approximately 90% seen once. The sequencing used peripheral blood, collected before any cancer treatment. The receptors stem from a woman aged 40 to 75 with stage I lung adenocarcinoma.

This CDR3 is CASSSLAGDNEQFF. As DNA, the CDR3 is TGTGCCAGCAGTTCACTAGCGGGAGACAATGAGCAGTTCTTC. The chain links TRBV28 to TRBJ2-1, with 11 bases matching TRBD2. Germline V gene data show CDR1 as MDHEN and CDR2 as SYDVKM. The CDR3 loop spans 14 amino acids. Germline trimming cut 4 bases from V and 5 bases from J; bases unmatched to any gene: 1.

For this clone: The junction and the germline gene differ at one end; a read error may be behind it. The chain employs TRBV2 and TRBJ1-3, with TRBD1 as a possible D gene (5 bases). The CDR3 has 14 amino acids. Germline V gene sequence: CDR1 SNHLY, CDR2 FYNNEI. CDR3 DNA sequence: TGTGCCAGCAGCGAAGACAGTGCTGGAAACACCATATATTTT. It specifies CASSEDSAGNTIYF.

The rearrangement joins TRBV7-2 to TRBJ2-2; D uncertain. CDR1 and CDR2 (germline): SGHTA, FQGNSA. The CDR3 length is 17 residues. V was shortened by 1 base and J by 4 bases, with 16 bases between the two germline ends. The CDR3 loop reads CASSLGPPAATTGELFF. DNA for the CDR3: TGTGCCAGCAGCTTAGGGCCCCCTGCAGCGACCACCGGGGAGCTGTTTTTT.

The J gene is TRBJ2-1, the V gene TRBV2, with TRBD2 matching over 10 bases. This CDR3 has 15 amino acids. Per the germline V gene, CDR1 is SNHLY and CDR2 is FYNNEI. V gave up 2 bases and J gave up 9 bases; unmatched junction bases: 7. For the CDR3, the DNA is TGTGCCAGCAGTGAAAGCGGGAGGGGATTTAGTGAGCAGTTCTTC. Amino acid sequence: CASSESGRGFSEQFF.